This T cell receptor beta chain emerged from a study of cytomegalovirus exposure and HLA in healthy donors. Study in general: Clustering assigned 70% to 90% of the 350 to 400 genotyped donors to the Caucasian-associated ancestry cluster.

For this clone: Its antigen is unknown.

Study results and caveats: Only CMV serostatus was available as immune exposure information. Later work associated over 15,000 TCR beta sequences with HLA alleles at 0.05 false discovery rate. Most of the TCR beta V segments (in an earlier analysis) were productive either about 87% or about 30% of the time.

PCR used 60 Vbeta primers and 13 Jbeta primers. Assay used: immunoSEQ multiplex PCR; TCRdb lists only in-frame clones, some missing. The data show 150,000 to 170,000 clones, 70% to 80% seen once. The CDR3 sequence is 14 residues long. Germline V gives CDR1 LNHDA, CDR2 SQIVND (reference sequence). V shed 6 bases and J shed 5 bases, with 16 bases lying between them. The TCR originated in a man aged 25-45 years in good health and CMV-seropositive. Specimen: PBMCs. This chain uses TRBV19 with TRBJ2-5; tentatively, D is TRBD2 (6 bases). The CDR3 region has the DNA TGTGCCAGTAGCCCGACGGGGGTTACTGAGACCCAGTACTTC. As protein: CASSPTGVTETQYF.